Included here is one TCR beta chain sequence, with context. Its antigen is currently not known. No quality values exist for individual bases; no much larger clone is one base distant. This sample is part of a study of shared clonotypes between healthy human individuals (dated by TCRdb to 2018 to 2020). Some background on the complete study: Three men and a couple of women, aged 18 to 49 years, made up the cohort. Per donor, three plates each were used for CD4 naive and CD4 memory, two for CD8 naive, and one for CD8 memory. The study deeply sequenced blood TCR repertoires of five healthy adults to estimate repertoire size and the extent of clonotype sharing between individuals. Libraries were prepared and TCR repertoires were sequenced by different laboratories using diverse techniques, in order to increase sequencing depth and limit assay-specific biases. Between about 0.85 and 10 billion PBMCs per donor were obtained by leukapheresis. Summary of the overall study and its limitations: Larger estimated clonotype richness was generally found for naive subsets than for memory subsets. Incomplete sequencing was indicated by rarefaction of sorted-subset datasets, despite the large sequencing depth. Higher generation probabilities were observed for clonotypes shared by all four sorted-subset donors than for non-shared clonotypes. The small number of donors limited the genetic and exposure-history diversity represented. Pairwise subsampling led to the expectation that sequencing depth would affect the degree of clonotype sharing among donors. Only blood was sampled, and tissue TCR repertoires likely differ from those in blood. Sharing across a handful of donors was observed for roughly 5.4% of naive CD4, over 3% of naive CD8, over 2% of memory CD4, and about 0.4% of memory CD8 clonotypes.

Using the deep immunoSEQ assay, TCR CDR3 regions were amplified from genomic DNA by multiplex PCR. For each cell subset, the extracted genomic DNA was distributed evenly across all wells of several immunoSEQ 96-well plates, and each plate served as one replicate. Each replicate PCR for sorted subsets received around 0.2 ug genomic DNA, equal to 28,000 or so T cell genomes. Purified libraries were quantified with a Qubit 3.0 fluorometer, sized on a Bioanalyzer 2100, and re-quantified with the KAPA Library Quantification kit. Each immunoSEQ 96-well plate was sequenced on its own single-read 150-cycle Illumina NextSeq 550 flow cell. Per the authors' processing: The immunoSEQ output contained only junctional sequences without quality scores, so filtering could not match that applied to full-length reads. To assign V/J genes and CDR3, sequences were annotated against IMGT germline references using PyIR, a Python wrapper for IgBLAST v1.9. Reads with weak V/J assignments (E-value above 1e-6), missing CDR3, stop codons, out-of-frame junctions, or ambiguous translated residues were removed. V3J clonotypes were defined as sequences sharing the same inferred V gene, J gene, and CDR3 amino acid sequence. Percentage overlap between repertoires was computed as shared unique clonotypes divided by the size of the smaller repertoire. Three approaches were used to assess repertoire richness: RTK rarefaction, the Chao1 estimator, and Recon v2.1 estimates of unobserved clonotypes. Generation probabilities for all TCRbeta clonotypes obtained by the gDNA method from a few donors were computed using OLGA. TCRdb stores this immuneACCESS table with in-frame sequences only. Part of the clones is absent; in the studies checked, under half of the shortfall reflects unresolved V genes, and no reason is known for the rest. From that table come the V and J calls and clone size; the DNA was used to work out D and trimming. The sample profile shows approximately 2.5 million clones; about 92% of them were found once. The ten top clones hold 0.14% of the sample.

Trimming costs V 4 bases and J 4 bases, and their ends lie 11 bases apart. CDR3 length: 13 amino acids, cysteine to phenylalanine. The only DNA kept is the CDR3, 39 bases in frame from the first base. The germline V gene (reference sequence) sets CDR1 to SGHKS and CDR2 to YYEKEE. Healthy HIV-negative adults with no recently reported acute infections or vaccinations were included as donors. Every donor was a Caucasian adult living in Nashville, Tennessee, USA. Magnetic negative selection was used to enrich CD4+ T cells, after which naive cells were positively selected on CD45RA and the negative fraction became the memory subset. Blood was collected by leukapheresis, and PBMCs were isolated by Ficoll-Histopaque density gradient centrifugation and then cryopreserved in liquid nitrogen vapor phase. Purity and quantity of every magnetically sorted T cell population were checked by analytical flow cytometry. From each sorted fraction, genomic DNA was isolated and quantified by UV absorbance on a Nanodrop 2000c.

The TCR comes from a young man in good health. The chain is assembled from TRBV5-5 and TRBJ1-1; TRBD1 is perhaps the D gene, given 5 matching bases. Source material: naive CD4+ T cells sorted from blood. The cell subset or site label, as the study defines it: CD45RA+ positively selected. The sequenced DNA is TGTGCCAGCAGCGTCAGGGTGGCCACTGAAGCTTTCTTT. Its product reads: CASSVRVATEAFF.